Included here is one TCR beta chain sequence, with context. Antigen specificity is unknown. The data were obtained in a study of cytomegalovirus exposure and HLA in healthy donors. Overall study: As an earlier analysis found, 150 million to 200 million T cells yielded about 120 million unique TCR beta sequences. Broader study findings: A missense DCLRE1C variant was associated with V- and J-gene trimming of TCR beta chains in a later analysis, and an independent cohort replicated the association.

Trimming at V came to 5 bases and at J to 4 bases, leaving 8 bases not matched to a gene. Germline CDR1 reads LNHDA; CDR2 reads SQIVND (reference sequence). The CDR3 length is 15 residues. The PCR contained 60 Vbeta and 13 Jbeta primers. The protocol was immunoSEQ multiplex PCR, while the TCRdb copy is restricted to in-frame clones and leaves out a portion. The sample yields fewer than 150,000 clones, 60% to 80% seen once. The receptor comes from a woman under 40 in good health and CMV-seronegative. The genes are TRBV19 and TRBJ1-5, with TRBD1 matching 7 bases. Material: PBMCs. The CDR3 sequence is CASSGEGARNQPQHF. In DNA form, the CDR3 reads TGTGCCAGTAGTGGAGAGGGGGCGCGGAATCAGCCCCAGCATTTT. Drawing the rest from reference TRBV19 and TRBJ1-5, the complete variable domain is DGGITQSPKYLFRKEGQNVTLSCEQNLNHDAMYWYRQDPGQGLRLIYYSQIVNDFQKGDIAEGYSVSREKKESFPLTVTSAQKNPTAFYLCASSGEGARNQPQHFGDGTRLSIL.